This passage covers 24 T cell receptor beta chains from one sample sequenced in a study of tumor and adjacent non-tumor tissue in lung cancer. RNA was extracted from bulk tissue without any cell sorting. A modified ARM-PCR protocol with three rounds of nested PCR amplified TCRbeta. TCRdb processed the multiplex PCR reads anew with MiXCR; each CDR3 protein has one entry. The sample carries some 99,000 distinct CDR3 sequences, about 75% recorded once. Sequencing was performed on lung tumor tissue. These TCRs come from an older woman with non-small cell lung cancer.

As to this clonotype: Compared with germline, one end of the junction differs, possibly owing to a read error. The rearrangement links TRBV5-6 to TRBJ2-5, with D possibly being TRBD2 (6 bases). Germline V CDR1 and CDR2: SGHDT, YYEEEE. CDR3 length equals 17 residues. The CDR3 DNA follows: TGTGCCAGCAGGGTGGGGAGGCAGACTCTGTCACAAGATACCCAGTACTTC. As protein: CASRVGRQTLSQDTQYF.

Comments on this clonotype: The junction differs from germline at one of its ends, possibly a read error. The chain links TRBV14 to TRBJ2-1; 9 bases fit TRBD2. In germline, CDR1 is SGHDN, CDR2 FVKESK. The CDR3 has 15 amino acids. This CDR3 is CASSLAGALGNEQSF. The DNA for the CDR3 is TGTGCCAGCAGCCTAGCGGGGGCCCTCGGCAATGAGCAGTCCTTC.

Notes on this clonotype: The CDR3 carries no conserved terminal phenylalanine or tryptophan, so it likely arises from a read error. The DNA is left out, because the CDR3 cannot be placed on it with certainty; the CDR3 is given as TCRdb lists it. This sequence joins TRBV20-1 and TRBJ2-1; the table gives TRBD2 as D, unverified against the DNA. The CDR3 numbers 15 amino acids, ends counted. Germline values: CDR1 DFQATT, CDR2 SNEGSKA (reference sequence). The CDR3 spells CSDRSCGRGRGEQIL.

About this clonotype itself: Germline and junction disagree at one end, which may indicate a read error. The chain has TRBV5-4 and TRBJ1-6; D ambiguous. The CDR3 contains 12 residues. Per the germline V gene, CDR1 is SGHNT and CDR2 is YYREEE (reference sequence). DNA for the CDR3: TGTGCCAACAGCTATAGCGGTTCATCCCTCCACTTT. Its translation is CANSYSGSSLHF.

This chain uses TRBV12-3 or TRBV12-4 with TRBJ2-6, with 8 bases matching TRBD1. Germline trimming cut 8 bases from V and 2 bases from J; bases unmatched to any gene: 14. CDR3 length equals 18 residues. The CDR3 region has the DNA TGTGCCAGCTTCCCTAATACAGGGGGATCTACTGGGGCCAACGTCCTGACTTTC. Residues: CASFPNTGGSTGANVLTF.

On this clonotype itself: In this CDR3 the conserved last residue, phenylalanine or tryptophan, is missing, so a read error is likely. CDR3 nucleotide sequence: TGCGCCAGCAGCCAAGATCGCGGTTCAGTGGAGACCCAGTACCTC. It specifies CASSQDRGSVETQYL. The J gene is TRBJ2-5, the V gene TRBV4-1; D gene ambiguous. Germline CDR1 MGHRA, CDR2 YSYEKL. Trimming shortened V by 0 bases and J by 5 bases, and 13 bases separated the two germline ends. The CDR3 sequence is 15 residues long.

The rearrangement uses TRBV6-2 or TRBV6-3 and TRBJ2-7; D gene ambiguous. Between the trimmed V and J ends, which lost 5 bases and 4 bases, there was a span of 21 bases. The CDR3 loop spans 16 amino acids. Germline assignment: CDR1 MNHEY and CDR2 SVGEGT. The CDR3: CASSRIEPFSSYEQYF. CDR3 in DNA: TGTGCCAGCAGTAGGATAGAGCCTTTCAGCTCATACGAGCAGTACTTC.

As regards this clonotype: This is likely a read error, given that the CDR3 carries no conserved phenylalanine or tryptophan at its end. The DNA is omitted, as the CDR3 cannot be located on it reliably, and the CDR3 follows TCRdb's listing. This chain links TRBV6-2 or TRBV6-3 with TRBJ2-1; no check of the table's D call, TRBD2, against the DNA was made. Germline lookup yields CDR1 MNHEY and CDR2 SVGEGT. The CDR3 is 17 amino acids long, termini counted. This CDR3 is CASTSPVLAGRDNDQLL.

This clonotype has a handful of counts. The chain has TRBV28 and TRBJ1-2; D is unclear. The CDR3 runs 12 residues. V lost 1 base, J lost 6 bases, and 6 bases lay in between. CDR1 and CDR2 from the germline V gene are MDHEN and SYDVKM. In DNA, the CDR3 is TGTGCCAGCAGTTTATACCGGGATGGCTACACCTTC. This sequence encodes CASSLYRDGYTF.

Remarks on this clonotype: A clone one base away is much larger, so this may be a read error. This chain joins TRBV12-3 or TRBV12-4 and TRBJ2-5, with TRBD2 matching over 7 bases. The CDR3 contains 13 residues. The V segment lost 3 bases and the J segment 3 bases; nucleotides outside the gene matches: 1. Written as DNA, the CDR3 is TGTGCCAGCAGTTTGGGGGGGAAAGAGACCCAGTACTTC. It translates to CASSLGGKETQYF.

For this clonotype: Compared with germline, one end of the junction differs, possibly owing to a read error. V and J are TRBV11-2 and TRBJ2-7; 10 bases match TRBD1. This CDR3 has 14 amino acids. Germline V gene lookup returns CDR1 SGHAT and CDR2 FQNNGV. The DNA for the CDR3 is TGTGCAACCAGCTACCGGGACAGGGGCTACGAGCATTACTTC. Translated, it gives CATSYRDRGYEHYF.

This clonotype has a handful of counts. V is TRBV4-3 and J is TRBJ1-3, with D hard to call. V was cut by 3 bases and J by 5 bases, with 11 bases left in between. The CDR3 has 14 amino acids. From germline, CDR1 is LGHNA and CDR2 YSLEER. CDR3 sequence: CASSQRGRRNTIYF. The CDR3 DNA sequence: TGCGCCAGCAGCCAGCGGGGTCGGAGAAACACCATATATTTT.

Relative to its sample, this clonotype is medium-sized. V and J are TRBV11-2 and TRBJ1-2; D is perhaps TRBD1 (5 bases). The CDR3 length is 13 residues. Deletions cut 7 bases from V and 4 bases from J, with 13 bases between. Germline V gene data show CDR1 as SGHAT and CDR2 as FQNNGV. As DNA, the CDR3 is TGTGCCAGCACCCTAACCGGGGGCTATGGCTACACCTTC. Its protein product is CASTLTGGYGYTF.

As regards this clonotype: A read error may be the cause here, since a much bigger clone is one base away. The CDR3: CASSYTQRGERYF. For the CDR3, the DNA is TGTGCCAGCAGTTACACCCAACGGGGCGAGCGGTACTTC. The chain links TRBV6-5 to TRBJ2-7, with D perhaps assigned TRBD1 or TRBD2 (5 bases each). CDR3 length: 13 residues. Germline CDR1 reads MNHEY; CDR2 reads SVGAGI.

As concerns this clonotype: Germline and junction disagree at one end, which may indicate a read error. V and J are TRBV11-2 and TRBJ2-2; D not resolved. Germline lookup yields CDR1 SGHAT and CDR2 FQNNGV. The CDR3 is made up of 16 amino acids. CDR3 residues: CPSSLVQGRNTGELFF. CDR3 in DNA: TGTCCCAGCAGCTTAGTTCAAGGCAGGAACACCGGGGAGCTGTTTTTT.

About this clonotype: One end of the junction fails to match germline, which may point to a read error. The chain combines TRBV4-3 with TRBJ2-5; D is unclear. Germline-derived CDR1 and CDR2 are LGHNA and YSLEER. The CDR3 contains 15 residues. In DNA form, the CDR3 reads TGTGTCAGCAGCCGACACCGAGACTCACAAGTGACACCGTACTTC. As protein: CVSSRHRDSQVTPYF.

Worth noting for this clonotype: With a much larger clone just one base away, this may be a read error. The V and J genes are TRBV5-4 and TRBJ2-5; the D gene is possibly TRBD2 (5 bases). This CDR3 contains 13 residues. V dropped 4 bases and J dropped 5 bases, with 12 bases sitting between them. Germline V lookup: CDR1 SGHNT, CDR2 YYREEE (reference sequence). The CDR3 reads CASSTDWRETQYF. CDR3 DNA: TGTGCCAGCAGCACGGACTGGCGGGAGACCCAGTACTTC.

Remarks on this clonotype: The junction departs from germline at one end; a sequencing error may be responsible. This chain joins TRBV4-1 and TRBJ2-5; 9 nucleotides match TRBD2. The CDR3 length is 17 residues. Germline assignment: CDR1 MGHRA and CDR2 YSYEKL. CDR3 sequence (DNA): TGCGCCAGCAGTCAAGATGGGGCGGGGGGGCTGCCCGAGACCCTGTACTTC. It encodes CASSQDGAGGLPETLYF.

A note on this clonotype: The CDR3 ends on some other residue instead of the conserved phenylalanine or tryptophan, so this is likely a read error. The chain carries TRBV11-2 and TRBJ2-1, with D uncertain. This CDR3 is 17 amino acids long. Germline CDR1 reads SGHAT; CDR2 reads FQNNGV. CDR3 sequence: CASSFIGFPNSYNKQFL. The CDR3 DNA is TGTGCCAGCAGCTTCATAGGGTTCCCGAACTCCTACAATAAGCAGTTCCTC.

This clonotype was recorded at least ten times. The chain has TRBV6-1 and TRBJ1-1; the D is unclear. The ends were cut back, 6 bases at V and 2 bases at J, with 10 bases in the middle. The CDR3 has 13 amino acids. Germline V gene sequence: CDR1 MNHNS, CDR2 SASEGT. CDR3 DNA sequence: TGTGCCAGCAGCCACACACGAAACACTGAAGCTTTCTTT. This codes for CASSHTRNTEAFF.

A remark on this clonotype: This is likely a read error, given that the CDR3 carries no conserved phenylalanine or tryptophan at its end. The V and J genes are TRBV6-2 or TRBV6-3 and TRBJ2-2; D is undetermined. The CDR3 runs to 12 residues. The V gene's germline CDR1 is MNHEY and CDR2 SVGEGT. V lost 11 bases and J 8 bases, leaving 15 bases between the germline ends. In DNA form, the CDR3 reads TGTGCCCGCACCAAACCCACTGGGGAGCTGTTTATT. Translation gives CARTKPTGELFI.

Worth noting for this clonotype: One junction end disagrees with the germline gene, perhaps due to a read error. The rearrangement joins TRBV6-4 to TRBJ2-2; D gene uncertain. The CDR3 extends over 15 amino acids. The germline V gene has CDR1 MRHNA and CDR2 SNTAGT. The CDR3 sequence: CASSPLLENTGELFF. CDR3 nucleotide sequence: TGTGCCAGCAGTCCCCTGCTAGAGAACACGGGGGAGCTGTTTTTT.

Comments on this clonotype: An end of the junction differs from the germline gene, which may be a read error. The V and J genes are TRBV4-3 and TRBJ2-1, with 8 bases that match TRBD2. CDR3 length: 16 amino acids. Looked up from germline, CDR1 is LGHNA and CDR2 is YSLEER. CDR3 region: CPSSQGTSVRLNEQFF. CDR3 DNA: TGCCCCAGCAGCCAAGGGACTAGTGTGAGGTTGAATGAGCAGTTCTTC.

The CDR3 DNA reads as TGTGCCAGCAGTCAACGGGACGGCCAAAAAAACATTCAGTACTTC. This encodes CASSQRDGQKNIQYF. V gene TRBV7-2 combines with J gene TRBJ2-4, with D perhaps matching TRBD1 or TRBD2 (5 bases each). CDR1 and CDR2 (germline): SGHTA, FQGNSA. The V end lost 6 bases, the J end lost 4 bases, and 16 bases lay between the germline ends. This CDR3 contains 15 residues.